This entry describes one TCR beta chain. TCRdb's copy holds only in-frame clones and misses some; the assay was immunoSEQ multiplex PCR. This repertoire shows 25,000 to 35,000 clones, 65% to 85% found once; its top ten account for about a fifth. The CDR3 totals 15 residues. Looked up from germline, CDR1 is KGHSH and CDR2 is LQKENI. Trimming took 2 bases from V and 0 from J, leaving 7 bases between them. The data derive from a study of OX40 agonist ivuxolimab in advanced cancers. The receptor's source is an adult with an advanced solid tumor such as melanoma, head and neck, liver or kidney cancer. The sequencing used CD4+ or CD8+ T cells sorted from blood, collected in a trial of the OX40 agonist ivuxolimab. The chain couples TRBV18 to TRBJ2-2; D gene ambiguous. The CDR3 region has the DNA TGTGCCAGCTCACCAACAGCCTCGAACACCGGGGAGCTGTTTTTT. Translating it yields CASSPTASNTGELFF.